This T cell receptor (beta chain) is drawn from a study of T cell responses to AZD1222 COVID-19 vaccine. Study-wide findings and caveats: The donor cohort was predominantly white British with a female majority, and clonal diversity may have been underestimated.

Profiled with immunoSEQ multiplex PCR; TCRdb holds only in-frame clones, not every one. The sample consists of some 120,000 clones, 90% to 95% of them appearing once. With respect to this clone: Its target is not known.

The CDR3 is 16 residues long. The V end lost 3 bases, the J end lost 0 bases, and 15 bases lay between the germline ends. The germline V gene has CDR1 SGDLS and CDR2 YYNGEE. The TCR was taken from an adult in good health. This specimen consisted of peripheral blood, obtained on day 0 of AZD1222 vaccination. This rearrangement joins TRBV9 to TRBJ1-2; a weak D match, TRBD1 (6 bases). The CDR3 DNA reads TGTGCCAGCAGCGCCGACGGGGGGGCGCCTAACTATGGCTACACCTTC. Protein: CASSADGGAPNYGYTF.